One sample yielded the 15 T cell receptor beta chains listed below, sequenced in a study of early T cells in non-severe SARS-CoV-2 infection. TCRdb redid the calling of the 5' RACE reads with MiXCR, one entry per CDR3 protein. Counted here are about 61,000 distinct CDR3 sequences, less than 10% occurring once; the ten biggest clones make up about 1.3%. Material: whole blood. All receptors derive from an adult who was a healthcare worker with PCR-confirmed SARS-CoV-2 infection or an uninfected control (not recorded which).

This clonotype has at least ten counts. This rearrangement joins TRBV12-5 to TRBJ2-2, with 7 bases fitting TRBD1. Germline CDR1 is LGHNT and CDR2 is FRNRAP. V was pared by 4 bases and J by 7 bases, with 6 bases of the junction left unmatched. CDR3 size: 14 residues. CDR3 amino acids: CASGSLQGIGELFF. In nucleotides, the CDR3 is TGTGCTAGTGGTTCCTTACAGGGGATCGGGGAGCTGTTTTTT.

This clonotype was counted between two and nine times. The CDR3 region is CASRVRERGDTQYF. The CDR3 DNA sequence: TGTGCCAGCAGAGTCAGGGAAAGGGGAGATACGCAGTATTTT. V is TRBV12-3 or TRBV12-4 and J is TRBJ2-3; maybe TRBD1 (5 bases). The CDR3 covers 14 residues. The V end lost 6 bases, the J end lost 5 bases, and 15 bases lay between the germline ends.

Here the CDR3 DNA reads TGCGCCAGCAGTGAAAGACAGGGGGCCAAAAACATTCAGTACTTC. It is translated as CASSERQGAKNIQYF. V and J are TRBV10-1 and TRBJ2-4, with 8 nucleotides matching TRBD1. Germline V CDR1 and CDR2: WNHNN, SYGVQD (reference sequence). The V and J ends lost 3 bases and 1 base, in that order; junction bases with no gene match: 2. This CDR3 is 15 amino acids long.

In its sample, this clonotype was seen many times. The CDR3 DNA reads as TGTGCCAGCAGCCAGTGGGACAGGGCGTCGGGGACTGAAGCTTTCTTT. Residues: CASSQWDRASGTEAFF. V and J are TRBV4-2 and TRBJ1-1; 9 bases fit TRBD1. In germline, CDR1 is LGHNA, CDR2 YNFKEQ. Germline trimming cut 3 bases from V and 5 bases from J; bases unmatched to any gene: 10. The CDR3 loop spans 16 amino acids.

V is TRBV3-1 and J is TRBJ2-3, with D possibly being TRBD1 or TRBD2 (5 bases each). From germline, CDR1 is LGHDT and CDR2 YNNKEL (reference sequence). This CDR3 contains 15 residues. Trimming took off 1 base at V and 0 bases at J, with 8 bases between the two ends. The CDR3 DNA is TGTGCCAGCAGCCAAGCGGGGCCAAGCACAGATACGCAGTATTTT. Its translation is CASSQAGPSTDTQYF.

This clonotype has at least ten counts. The chain recombines TRBV10-1 with TRBJ2-2; no clear D. This CDR3 has 14 residues. V was shortened by 4 bases and J by 0 bases, with 6 bases between the two germline ends. CDR1 is WNHNN, CDR2 SYGVQD, per germline (reference sequence). The CDR3 DNA is TGCGCCAGCAGTGTAACTGCGAACACCGGGGAGCTGTTTTTT. This codes for CASSVTANTGELFF.

This clonotype was seen more than once but under ten times. This chain uses TRBV7-9 with TRBJ2-7; TRBD2 might be the D (5 bases). The CDR3 has 13 residues. Germline CDR1 is SEHNR and CDR2 is FQNEAQ (reference sequence). The germline V and J ends were trimmed by 2 bases and 5 bases, with 10 bases remaining between them. The CDR3: CASSLNRGNEQYV. DNA for the CDR3: TGTGCCAGCAGCTTAAATCGAGGGAACGAGCAGTACGTC.

The J gene is TRBJ2-4, the V gene TRBV2; D might be TRBD1 or TRBD2, each matching 5 bases. V was clipped by 4 bases and J by 1 base, with 8 bases between them. The CDR3 consists of 14 residues. Looked up from germline, CDR1 is SNHLY and CDR2 is FYNNEI. The CDR3 DNA reads as TGTGCCAGCAGTGGAGAGGGGGCCAAAAACATTCAGTACTTC. Translating gives CASSGEGAKNIQYF. Drawing the rest from reference TRBV2 and TRBJ2-4, the complete variable domain is EPEVTQTPSHQVTQMGQEVILRCVPISNHLYFYWYRQILGQKVEFLVSFYNNEISEKSEIFDDQFSVERPDGSNFTLKIRSTKLEDSAMYFCASSGEGAKNIQYFGAGTRLSVL.

This clonotype was seen repeatedly, ten times or more. This rearrangement joins TRBV19 to TRBJ1-2, with unresolved D. CDR1 and CDR2 from the germline V gene are LNHDA and SQIVND (reference sequence). The CDR3 covers 13 residues. The ends were cut back, 3 bases at V and 2 bases at J, with 7 bases in the middle. The CDR3 nucleotides read TGTGCCAGTAGTATCTCCAGGAACTATGGCTACACCTTC. Protein product: CASSISRNYGYTF. The variable domain in full, completed from reference TRBV19 and TRBJ1-2, reads DGGITQSPKYLFRKEGQNVTLSCEQNLNHDAMYWYRQDPGQGLRLIYYSQIVNDFQKGDIAEGYSVSREKKESFPLTVTSAQKNPTAFYLCASSISRNYGYTFGSGTRLTVV.

J is TRBJ1-1 and V is TRBV7-6, with unresolved D. V gave up 5 bases and J gave up 10 bases, with 17 bases separating them. Germline CDR1 and CDR2: SGHVS and FNYEAQ. This CDR3 region has 13 residues. CDR3 loop: CASSRTADAGAFF. DNA for the CDR3: TGTGCCAGCAGCCGGACGGCGGACGCGGGAGCTTTCTTT.

This clonotype was seen many times. For the CDR3, the DNA is TGTGCCAGCAGTGAAGTCGTACCGGGACAGGGAGACACTGAAGCTTTCTTT. Translation gives CASSEVVPGQGDTEAFF. The rearrangement joins TRBV6-1 to TRBJ1-1, with 9 positions matching TRBD1. Germline V CDR1 and CDR2: MNHNS, SASEGT. V shed 1 base and J 3 bases; nucleotides not matched to a gene: 9. CDR3 length: 17 residues.

This rearrangement joins TRBV20-1 to TRBJ2-1; tentative D call: TRBD1 (6 bases). The CDR3 covers 15 residues. Looked up from germline, CDR1 is DFQATT and CDR2 is SNEGSKA (reference sequence). Trimming cost V 0 bases and J 0 bases, with 9 bases left between them. The CDR3 DNA follows: TGCAGTGCTAGAGATCAGGGACACTCCTACAATGAGCAGTTCTTC. Translation gives CSARDQGHSYNEQFF.

The rearrangement joins TRBV1 to TRBJ2-7; the D call in the table, TRBD2, was not verified against the DNA. TRBV1 is a recognized pseudogene. This CDR3 comprises 15 residues. Here the CDR3 DNA reads TGCACCAGCAGCCAAGATCTCCCGCGGAGGGCAGAGCAGTACGTC. Its translation: CTSSQDLPRRAEQYV.

The table lists this clonotype with a few counts. The genes are TRBV6-4 and TRBJ2-3; D unclear. The V end lost 3 bases, the J end lost 0 bases, and 7 bases lay between the germline ends. The germline V gene encodes CDR1 MRHNA and CDR2 SNTAGT. The CDR3 length is 14 residues. The CDR3 region has the DNA TGTGCCAGCAGTGAAATGGGGAGCACAGATACGCAGTATTTT. This sequence encodes CASSEMGSTDTQYF.

This clonotype was seen ten or more times. The chain employs TRBV20-1 and TRBJ2-5; D uncertain. V shed 4 bases and J shed 1 base, with 10 bases lying between them. Germline-derived CDR1 and CDR2 are DFQATT and SNEGSKA (reference sequence). This CDR3 has 13 amino acids. The CDR3 loop reads CSATRTVQETQYF. CDR3 coding DNA: TGCAGTGCTACTAGGACGGTCCAAGAGACCCAGTACTTC.